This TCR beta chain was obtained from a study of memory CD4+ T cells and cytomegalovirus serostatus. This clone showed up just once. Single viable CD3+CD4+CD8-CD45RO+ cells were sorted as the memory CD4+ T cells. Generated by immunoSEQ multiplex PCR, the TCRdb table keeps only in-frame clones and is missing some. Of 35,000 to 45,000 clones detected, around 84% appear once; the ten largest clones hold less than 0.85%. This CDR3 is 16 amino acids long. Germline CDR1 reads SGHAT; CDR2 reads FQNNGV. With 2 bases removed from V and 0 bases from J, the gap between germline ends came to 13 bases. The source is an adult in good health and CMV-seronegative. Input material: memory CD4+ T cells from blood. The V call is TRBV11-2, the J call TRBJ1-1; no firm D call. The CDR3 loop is CASSLKRSGMNTEAFF. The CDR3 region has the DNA TGTGCCAGCAGCTTAAAGAGGAGTGGGATGAACACTGAAGCTTTCTTT.